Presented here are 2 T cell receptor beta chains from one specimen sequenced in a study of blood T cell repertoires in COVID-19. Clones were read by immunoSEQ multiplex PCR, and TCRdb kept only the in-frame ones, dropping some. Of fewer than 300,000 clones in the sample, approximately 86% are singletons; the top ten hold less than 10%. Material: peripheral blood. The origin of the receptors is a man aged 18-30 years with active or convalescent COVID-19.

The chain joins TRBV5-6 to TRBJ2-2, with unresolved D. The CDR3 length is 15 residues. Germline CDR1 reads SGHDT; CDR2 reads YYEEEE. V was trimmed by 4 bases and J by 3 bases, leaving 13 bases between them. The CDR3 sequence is CASSHSELHTGELFF. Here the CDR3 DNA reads TGTGCCAGCAGCCACTCTGAGTTACACACCGGGGAGCTGTTTTTT.

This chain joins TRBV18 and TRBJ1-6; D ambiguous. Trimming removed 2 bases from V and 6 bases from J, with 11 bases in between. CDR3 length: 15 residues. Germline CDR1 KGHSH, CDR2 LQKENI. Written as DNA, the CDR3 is TGTGCCAGCTCACCATCGGGTGGAGGTAATTCACCCCTCCACTTT. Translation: CASSPSGGGNSPLHF.